This T cell receptor (beta chain) is from a study of human T cells and chemical hapten exposure. The time point was: patch test 2, 6 weeks after DPC sensitization. The treatment was: therapeutic diphenylcyclopropenone sensitization with weekly scalp DPC. Each CDR3 protein is one row after TCRdb ran MiXCR on the RACE reads. The table shows 95,000 or so distinct CDR3 sequences, with over 10% occurring only once. The input for sequencing was whole blood, taken in connection with sensitization to the hapten diphenylcyclopropenone (DPC). The TCR was taken from a woman aged 40 to 55 with alopecia areata. Some clones in this sample may be carry-over from other donors' samples.

The chain's CDR3 is CASSLNARNYGYTF. Here the CDR3 DNA reads TGTGCCAGCAGCTTAAACGCCAGGAACTATGGCTACACCTTC. The chain is built from TRBV7-3 and TRBJ1-2; unclear D gene. The CDR3 is 14 residues long. V shed 1 base and J shed 2 bases, with 8 bases lying between them. Germline CDR1 and CDR2: SGHTA and FQGTGA.